Below, 27 T cell receptor beta chains from the same sample are listed, as sequenced in a study of T cell responses to AZD1222 COVID-19 vaccine. Only in-frame clones appear in the TCRdb table, and some are missing; sequencing was by immunoSEQ multiplex PCR. The sample holds over 45,000 clones; about 85% are singletons and the top ten take roughly 19%. The sample was peripheral blood, taken on day 0 of MenACWY control vaccination. These receptors all come from an adult in good health.

V gene TRBV4-3 combines with J gene TRBJ1-1, with D tentatively TRBD1 (5 bases). Between the trimmed V and J ends, which lost 2 bases and 1 base, there was a span of 8 bases. CDR1 is LGHNA and CDR2 is YSLEER in the germline V gene. The CDR3 contains 14 residues. Here the CDR3 DNA reads TGCGCCAGCAGCCAACAGGGTTGGAACACTGAAGCTTTCTTT. The encoded protein is CASSQQGWNTEAFF.

V is TRBV19 and J is TRBJ1-5; TRBD1 matches at 7 bases. Per germline, CDR1 LNHDA and CDR2 SQIVND (reference sequence). This CDR3 region has 17 residues. The J segment lost 3 bases and the V segment lost 6 bases, leaving 14 bases of the junction unmatched. The CDR3 nucleotides are TGTGCCAGTAGAGACAACCGGGACAGCCTCATCAATCAGCCCCAGCATTTT. Translation: CASRDNRDSLINQPQHF. Looking up the rest from reference TRBV19 and TRBJ1-5 gives the full variable domain: DGGITQSPKYLFRKEGQNVTLSCEQNLNHDAMYWYRQDPGQGLRLIYYSQIVNDFQKGDIAEGYSVSREKKESFPLTVTSAQKNPTAFYLCASRDNRDSLINQPQHFGDGTRLSIL.

The chain is built from TRBV6-5 and TRBJ2-3, with TRBD1 matching 7 bases. After removal of 4 bases from V and 0 bases from J, the junction contained 4 bases not matched to a gene. CDR1 is MNHEY and CDR2 is SVGAGI in the germline V gene. This CDR3 is built from 15 residues. CDR3 nucleotides: TGTGCCAGCAGTTTTCCGGGACAGAGCACAGATACGCAGTATTTT. It is translated as CASSFPGQSTDTQYF.

This chain connects TRBV7-9 to TRBJ1-6; D is possibly TRBD1 (6 bases). The ends were cut back, 1 base at V and 6 bases at J, with 13 bases in the middle. Germline V CDR1 and CDR2: SEHNR, FQNEAQ (reference sequence). The CDR3 consists of 16 residues. The CDR3 DNA reads as TGTGCCAGCAGCTTAGGAGCTGGGGGCCCTAATTCACCCCTCCACTTT. It encodes CASSLGAGGPNSPLHF. The whole variable domain, filled in from reference TRBV7-9 and TRBJ1-6, reads DTGVSQNPRHKITKRGQNVTFRCDPISEHNRLYWYRQTLGQGPEFLTYFQNEAQLEKSRLLSDRFSAERPKGSFSTLEIQRTEQGDSAMYLCASSLGAGGPNSPLHFGNGTRLTVT.

The J gene is TRBJ2-5, the V gene TRBV6-1; 9 bases match TRBD2. CDR1 is MNHNS, CDR2 SASEGT, per germline. The ends lost 3 bases at V and 5 bases at J; junction bases unmatched: 7. There are 15 residues in the CDR3. CDR3 sequence: CASSEGGLARETQYF. In DNA, the CDR3 is TGTGCCAGCAGTGAGGGGGGACTAGCCAGGGAGACCCAGTACTTC.

V is TRBV7-2 and J is TRBJ2-7; maybe TRBD2 (5 bases). This CDR3 spans 13 amino acids. Germline CDR1 is SGHTA and CDR2 is FQGNSA. The V end lost 5 bases, the J end lost 9 bases, and 17 bases lay between the germline ends. The CDR3 spells CASSVVGEMRQYF. The CDR3 DNA reads as TGTGCCAGCAGCGTCGTCGGGGAAATGCGGCAGTACTTC. The variable domain in full, with the rest retrieved from reference TRBV7-2 and TRBJ2-7, is GAGVSQSPSNKVTEKGKDVELRCDPISGHTALYWYRQSLGQGLEFLIYFQGNSAPDKSGLPSDRFSAERTGGSVSTLTIQRTQQEDSAVYLCASSVVGEMRQYFGPGTRLTVT.

The V and J genes are TRBV19 and TRBJ1-5, with D tentatively TRBD1 (5 bases). The CDR3 is made up of 16 amino acids. The V gene lost 5 bases and the J gene lost 2 bases, with 16 bases spanning the gap. The germline CDR1 and CDR2 sequences are LNHDA and SQIVND (reference sequence). In DNA, the CDR3 is TGTGCCAGTAGTCTTGGTCTGGGGGTGGGCAATCAGCCCCAGCATTTT. Its protein is CASSLGLGVGNQPQHF.

The genes are TRBV25-1 and TRBJ2-1, with 9 nucleotides matching TRBD2. The germline gives CDR1 MGHDK, CDR2 SYGVNS. The CDR3 totals 15 residues. The J segment lost 1 base and the V segment lost 5 bases, leaving 3 bases of the junction unmatched. CDR3 DNA sequence: TGTGCCAGCAGTTTCACTAGCGGGTCCTACAATGAGCAGTTCTTC. Residues: CASSFTSGSYNEQFF. Full variable domain (remainder filled in from reference TRBV25-1 and TRBJ2-1): EADIYQTPRYLVIGTGKKITLECSQTMGHDKMYWYQQDPGMELHLIHYSYGVNSTEKGDLSSESTVSRIRTEHFPLTLESARPSHTSQYLCASSFTSGSYNEQFFGPGTRLTVL.

CDR3 protein: CSVDFTEAFF. The CDR3 bases are TGCAGCGTTGACTTCACTGAAGCTTTCTTT. The V gene is TRBV29-1, the J gene TRBJ1-1, with D unclear. The V end lost 3 bases, the J end lost 4 bases, and 3 bases lay between the germline ends. This CDR3 comprises 10 residues. CDR1 and CDR2 from the germline V gene are SQVTM and ANQGSEA.

The genes are TRBV2 and TRBJ2-7; 10 bases agree with TRBD1. The junction had 4 bases not matched to a gene; V was cut back by 6 bases and J by 2 bases. The CDR3 is 14 residues long. Germline V CDR1 and CDR2: SNHLY, FYNNEI. The CDR3 reads CASRQGTGAYEQYF. CDR3 sequence (DNA): TGTGCCAGCAGGCAGGGGACAGGGGCCTACGAGCAGTACTTC.

V gene TRBV7-9 combines with J gene TRBJ1-3, with a possible D match to TRBD1 (6 bases). V dropped 0 bases and J dropped 1 base, with 13 bases sitting between them. The V gene's germline CDR1 is SEHNR and CDR2 FQNEAQ (reference sequence). The CDR3 covers 17 residues. The CDR3 region is CASSLALQGRSGNTIYF. CDR3 coding DNA: TGTGCCAGCAGCTTAGCTCTACAGGGCAGATCTGGAAACACCATATATTTT.

Concerning this clone itself: At one end, the junction sequence differs from germline, possibly due to a read error. The rearrangement joins TRBV2 to TRBJ1-1; 8 bases map to TRBD1. Germline V gene sequence: CDR1 SNHLY, CDR2 FYNNEI. The CDR3 runs to 16 residues. The CDR3 is CASREDTGQVNTEAFF. CDR3 coding DNA: TGTGCCAGCAGAGAAGATACGGGACAGGTGAACACTGAAGCTTTCTTT.

This rearrangement joins TRBV28 to TRBJ1-5; D not resolved. The CDR3 totals 19 residues. V was clipped by 8 bases and J by 0 bases, with 26 bases between them. In germline, CDR1 is MDHEN, CDR2 SYDVKM. Here the CDR3 reads CASSYLRARVSPSNQPQHF. CDR3 nucleotides: TGTGCCAGCTCCTATTTACGGGCTCGAGTTTCACCTAGCAATCAGCCCCAGCATTTT. Full variable domain (outside the CDR3, taken from reference TRBV28 and TRBJ1-5): DVKVTQSSRYLVKRTGEKVFLECVQDMDHENMFWYRQDPGLGLRLIYFSYDVKMKEKGDIPEGYSVSREKKERFSLILESASTNQTSMYLCASSYLRARVSPSNQPQHFGDGTRLSIL.

This clone was picked up one time. The CDR3: CASSEARTSGRAGELFF. The CDR3 DNA follows: TGTGCCAGCAGTGAAGCGAGGACTAGCGGGAGGGCCGGGGAGCTGTTTTTT. The chain is built from TRBV6-1 and TRBJ2-2, with 15 bases matching TRBD2. Germline V gene lookup returns CDR1 MNHNS and CDR2 SASEGT. This CDR3 is built from 17 residues. V shed 0 bases, J shed 6 bases, and the junction held 2 bases outside the gene matches.

This chain uses TRBV7-6 with TRBJ2-7; TRBD2 matches 13 bases. V was clipped by 5 bases and J by 3 bases; unmatched bases: 13. The V gene's germline CDR1 is SGHVS and CDR2 FNYEAQ. This CDR3 contains 18 residues. The CDR3 protein is CASSALPGTSGVNYEQYF. In DNA, the CDR3 is TGTGCCAGCAGCGCCCTCCCCGGGACTAGCGGGGTTAACTACGAGCAGTACTTC.

This chain links TRBV6-2 or TRBV6-3 with TRBJ2-2; D gene uncertain. The CDR3 is 15 residues long. CDR1 is MNHEY and CDR2 is SVGEGT in the germline V gene. Trimming left V 3 bases short and J 2 bases short, with 10 bases between. Here the CDR3 reads CASSYGIFNTGELFF. CDR3 sequence (DNA): TGTGCCAGCAGTTATGGTATTTTCAACACCGGGGAGCTGTTTTTT.

The chain has TRBV7-2 and TRBJ2-3; 11 positions agree with TRBD2. Germline V gives CDR1 SGHTA, CDR2 FQGNSA. Trimming took 1 base from V and 0 from J; bases not matched to a gene: 6. The CDR3 totals 18 residues. CDR3 sequence: CASSLELAGGYSTDTQYF. The CDR3 nucleotides read TGTGCCAGCAGCTTAGAGCTAGCGGGAGGATACAGCACAGATACGCAGTATTTT.

CDR3 bases: TGTGCCAGCAGCTCACAGCACACCGGGGAGCTGTTTTTT. It specifies CASSSQHTGELFF. This sequence joins TRBV5-5 and TRBJ2-2; D gene unclear. Germline loops: CDR1 SGHKS, CDR2 YYEKEE (reference sequence). This CDR3 is 13 amino acids long. V lost 3 bases to trimming and J lost 3 bases, with 6 bases between them.

J is TRBJ1-6 and V is TRBV3-1 (or the pseudogene TRBV3-2); TRBD1 is a possible D gene (5 bases). Germline loops: CDR1 LGHDT, CDR2 YNNKEL (reference sequence). The CDR3 extends over 16 amino acids. Between the trimmed V and J ends, which lost 2 bases and 5 bases, there was a span of 13 bases. This chain's CDR3 is CASSQIPGVNNSPLHF. CDR3 in DNA: TGTGCCAGCAGCCAAATTCCGGGGGTGAATAATTCACCCCTCCACTTT.

The genes are TRBV6-2 or TRBV6-3 and TRBJ2-7; D is unresolved. V gave up 2 bases and J gave up 1 base, with 9 bases separating them. From germline, CDR1 is MNHEY and CDR2 SVGEGT. The CDR3 covers 14 residues. The CDR3, as DNA: TGTGCCAGCAGTTACAGGATATCATCCTACGAGCAGTACTTC. As protein: CASSYRISSYEQYF.

The V gene is TRBV24-1, the J gene TRBJ2-5; D remains ambiguous. Trimming took off 4 bases at V and 3 bases at J, with 14 bases between the two ends. Germline V gene lookup returns CDR1 KGHDR and CDR2 SFDVKD. The CDR3 sequence is 15 residues long. In DNA, the CDR3 is TGTGCCACCAGTGAGCACTCCGGGCGAGAAGAGACCCAGTACTTC. This sequence encodes CATSEHSGREETQYF.

The rearrangement links TRBV6-5 to TRBJ1-2; TRBD1 might be the D (5 bases). The V end was cut by 10 bases, the J end by 4 bases, with 16 bases between. CDR3 length: 13 amino acids. From germline, CDR1 is MNHEY and CDR2 SVGAGI. The CDR3 DNA follows: TGTGCCACGCGACGGGGCGTCGGCTATGGCTACACCTTC. This sequence encodes CATRRGVGYGYTF.

This clone was observed once. This chain uses TRBV9 with TRBJ2-2, with D unclear. The CDR3 totals 14 residues. Trimming cost V 1 base and J 5 bases, with 9 bases left between them. CDR1 and CDR2 (germline): SGDLS, YYNGEE. The DNA for the CDR3 is TGTGCCAGCAGCGTACACGCTGGGACCGGGGAGCTGTTTTTT. The encoded protein is CASSVHAGTGELFF.

The rearrangement uses TRBV24-1 and TRBJ2-1, with D possibly being TRBD2 (5 bases). This CDR3 is 15 amino acids long. CDR1 and CDR2 (germline): KGHDR, SFDVKD. Deletions cut 1 base from V and 4 bases from J, with 10 bases between. Here the CDR3 DNA reads TGTGCCACCAGTGATTTCACTAGAGGGTACAATGAGCAGTTCTTC. Translated: CATSDFTRGYNEQFF.

V usage is TRBV3-1 (or the pseudogene TRBV3-2) and J usage is TRBJ2-6; no firm D call. V was shortened by 8 bases and J by 4 bases, with 15 bases between the two germline ends. The germline CDR1 and CDR2 sequences are LGHDT and YNNKEL (reference sequence). The CDR3 totals 15 residues. The CDR3 nucleotides read TGTGCCAGCTGCCCGCGAGGTCTCGGGGCCAACGTCCTGACTTTC. It codes for CASCPRGLGANVLTF.

The chain has TRBV5-5 and TRBJ2-7; 9 bases are shared with TRBD1. Trimming took 3 bases from V and 4 from J; bases not matched to a gene: 11. Germline lookup yields CDR1 SGHKS and CDR2 YYEKEE (reference sequence). This CDR3 is built from 16 residues. CDR3 DNA: TGTGCCAGCAGCTCGGCTGGACAGGGGTTCCGATACGAGCAGTACTTC. It codes for CASSSAGQGFRYEQYF.

The chain is built from TRBV4-3 and TRBJ2-1; 8 nucleotides agree with TRBD2. The length of the CDR3 is 16 residues. The germline gives CDR1 LGHNA, CDR2 YSLEER. V lost 4 bases and J lost 3; bases outside the gene matches: 8. CDR3 amino acids: CASSPTGTSFYNEQFF. CDR3 bases: TGCGCCAGCAGCCCAACCGGGACTAGTTTCTACAATGAGCAGTTCTTC.